These 28 T cell receptor beta chains were all obtained from the same sample, sequenced in a study of T cells in localized non-small cell lung cancer. Sequenced by immunoSEQ multiplex PCR; TCRdb stores in-frame clones only, minus some. The table includes fewer than 90,000 clones, approximately 85% detected once. The specimen was peripheral blood, collected before any cancer treatment. The receptors were gathered from a man aged 40 to 70 with stage I lung adenocarcinoma.

The chain has TRBV23-1 and TRBJ2-3; D may be TRBD2 (6 bases). TRBV23-1 is recorded as an ORF, its role being uncertain. The CDR3 has 17 residues. Trimming took off 0 bases at V and 0 bases at J, with 13 bases between the two ends. The CDR3 loop is CASSQSRRGYSTDTQYF. CDR3 in DNA: TGCGCCAGCAGTCAATCGCGGCGGGGATATAGCACAGATACGCAGTATTTT.

In its sample, this clone was seen a few times. The CDR3 sequence is CASSRTGLTDTQYF. In DNA form, the CDR3 reads TGTGCCAGCAGTAGGACAGGGCTCACAGATACGCAGTATTTT. J is TRBJ2-3 and V is TRBV2; 8 nucleotides agree with TRBD1. This CDR3 has 14 residues. V trimming: 5 bases; J trimming: 2 bases; junction bases outside the gene matches: 3. Germline CDR1 and CDR2: SNHLY and FYNNEI. Together with reference TRBV2 and TRBJ2-3, the CDR3 gives the full variable domain: EPEVTQTPSHQVTQMGQEVILRCVPISNHLYFYWYRQILGQKVEFLVSFYNNEISEKSEIFDDQFSVERPDGSNFTLKIRSTKLEDSAMYFCASSRTGLTDTQYFGPGTRLTVL.

The chain has TRBV6-5 and TRBJ1-1, with D uncertain. Germline CDR1 MNHEY, CDR2 SVGAGI. This CDR3 is 12 amino acids long. Trimming left V 2 bases short and J 10 bases short, with 11 bases between. CDR3 coding DNA: TGTGCCAGCAGTTACGGGCAGGAGCGAGCTTTCTTT. It yields the protein CASSYGQERAFF.

The chain's CDR3 is CASSPRGLGTDTQYF. Written as DNA, the CDR3 is TGTGCCAGCTCACCTCGGGGACTGGGCACAGATACGCAGTATTTT. The chain carries TRBV18 and TRBJ2-3; a weak D match, TRBD2 (6 bases). This CDR3 has 15 amino acids. Germline values: CDR1 KGHSH, CDR2 LQKENI. Trimming took off 3 bases at V and 1 base at J, with 11 bases between the two ends.

The chain uses TRBV5-1 and TRBJ2-1; TRBD2 agrees at 8 bases. From germline, CDR1 is SGHRS and CDR2 YFSETQ. The CDR3 contains 15 residues. V gave up 0 bases and J gave up 2 bases; unmatched junction bases: 1. The CDR3 protein is CASSLALAAYNEQFF. The CDR3 coding sequence is TGCGCCAGCAGCTTGGCACTAGCGGCCTACAATGAGCAGTTCTTC.

J is TRBJ2-3 and V is TRBV5-4; D remains unclear. This CDR3 comprises 14 residues. Trimming pared 0 bases from V and 2 bases from J, leaving 7 bases between. CDR1 SGHNT and CDR2 YYREEE come from the germline V gene (reference sequence). CDR3 loop: CASSLAGPTDTQYF. CDR3 DNA: TGTGCCAGCAGCTTGGCGGGCCCCACAGATACGCAGTATTTT.

V usage is TRBV11-1 and J usage is TRBJ2-1; perhaps TRBD2 as D (6 bases). The CDR3 loop spans 14 amino acids. The germline CDR1 and CDR2 sequences are SGHAT and FQDESV (reference sequence). V was clipped by 7 bases and J by 9 bases, with 19 bases between them. The CDR3 region is CASNRVGTYGEQFF. In DNA, the CDR3 is TGTGCCAGCAACCGGGTCGGGACTTACGGTGAGCAGTTCTTC.

The chain carries TRBV9 and TRBJ2-1; possibly TRBD1 for D (6 bases). The CDR3 length is 14 residues. V was shortened by 3 bases and J by 9 bases, with 16 bases between the two germline ends. In germline, CDR1 is SGDLS, CDR2 YYNGEE. The CDR3 bases are TGTGCCAGCAGCGCCCCAACAGGGTATTCTGAGCAGTTCTTC. It specifies CASSAPTGYSEQFF.

The chain recombines TRBV2 with TRBJ1-2; D is ambiguous. This CDR3 comprises 14 residues. The germline V and J ends were trimmed by 2 bases and 8 bases, with 15 bases remaining between them. CDR1 SNHLY and CDR2 FYNNEI come from the germline V gene. CDR3: CASSELGALGGYTF. In DNA, the CDR3 is TGTGCCAGCAGTGAATTGGGAGCCCTCGGGGGCTACACCTTC.

V usage is TRBV18 and J usage is TRBJ2-2, with TRBD1 matching 7 bases. Germline loops: CDR1 KGHSH, CDR2 LQKENI. This CDR3 spans 16 amino acids. After removal of 0 bases from V and 0 bases from J, the junction contained 1 base not matched to a gene. The chain's CDR3 is CASSPPTGTNTGELFF. As DNA, the CDR3 is TGTGCCAGCTCACCACCGACAGGGACGAACACCGGGGAGCTGTTTTTT.

The V call is TRBV13, the J call TRBJ2-7, with TRBD1 matching over 8 bases. V trimming: 6 bases; J trimming: 0 bases; junction bases outside the gene matches: 7. CDR3 length: 15 residues. Per the germline V gene, CDR1 is PRHDT and CDR2 is FYEKMQ (reference sequence). CDR3: CASSRETGDSYEQYF. CDR3 in DNA: TGTGCCAGCAGTAGGGAGACAGGGGACTCCTACGAGCAGTACTTC.

V gene TRBV15 combines with J gene TRBJ1-3, with D possibly being TRBD1 (5 bases). Trimming cost V 1 base and J 7 bases, with 14 bases left between them. The CDR3 consists of 15 residues. CDR1 is LNHNV, CDR2 YYDKDF, per germline (reference sequence). CDR3 amino acids: CATSRGGGGANTIYF. The CDR3 DNA reads TGTGCCACCAGCAGAGGAGGCGGAGGGGCTAACACCATATATTTT.

This chain joins TRBV7-9 and TRBJ2-3; weak D call: TRBD1 (7 bases). The CDR3 runs to 17 residues. Trimming left V 4 bases short and J 0 bases short, with 17 bases between. The germline gives CDR1 SEHNR, CDR2 FQNEAQ (reference sequence). The CDR3, as DNA: TGTGCCAGCAGCTCAAGAGTGCGGGACAGTAGCACAGATACGCAGTATTTT. This codes for CASSSRVRDSSTDTQYF.

V is TRBV19 and J is TRBJ2-1; 7 nucleotides agree with TRBD2. The CDR3 has 14 amino acids. V shed 7 bases and J 7 bases; nucleotides not matched to a gene: 10. Germline-derived CDR1 and CDR2 are LNHDA and SQIVND (reference sequence). In nucleotides, the CDR3 is TGTGCCAGTACGTCGTGGGAGGGGAATAATGAGCAGTTCTTC. Its translation: CASTSWEGNNEQFF.

The chain links TRBV21-1 to TRBJ1-6; TRBD1, as called in the table, went unchecked against the DNA. TRBV21-1 is recorded as a pseudogene. This CDR3 is 16 amino acids long. CDR3 region: CASSRPTGGLNSPLHF. In DNA form, the CDR3 reads TGTGCCAGCAGCAGACCGACAGGGGGCTTAAATTCACCCCTCCACTTT.

CDR3 sequence reads: CASSPRAAGTEAFF. For the CDR3, the DNA is TGTGCCAGCAGTCCCCGGGCGGCGGGGACTGAAGCTTTCTTT. The chain joins TRBV7-2 to TRBJ1-1; D not certain. The CDR3 runs to 14 residues. Germline CDR1 and CDR2: SGHTA and FQGNSA. The V end lost 6 bases, the J end lost 5 bases, and 16 bases lay between the germline ends.

Regarding this clone: The sample carries other DNA sequences with the same CDR3. V gene TRBV30 combines with J gene TRBJ1-1, with 7 bases fitting TRBD1. The J segment lost 1 base and the V segment lost 8 bases, leaving 7 bases of the junction unmatched. The germline V gene has CDR1 GTSNPN and CDR2 SVGIG (reference sequence). This CDR3 region has 13 residues. The CDR3 loop reads CALRQGPNTEAFF. The CDR3 DNA follows: TGTGCCCTTAGACAGGGTCCGAACACTGAAGCTTTCTTT.

The V and J genes are TRBV6-6 and TRBJ2-3, with D possibly called TRBD1 or TRBD2 (6 bases each). The ends were cut back, 9 bases at V and 1 base at J, with 17 bases in the middle. The CDR3 covers 15 residues. The germline CDR1 and CDR2 sequences are MNHNY and SVGAGI (reference sequence). CDR3 nucleotide sequence: TGTGCCAGTCGGAAGGGGGAGGCGGGCACAGATACGCAGTATTTT. It yields the protein CASRKGEAGTDTQYF.

The CDR3: CAWSVPRTGGNTIYF. CDR3 coding DNA: TGTGCCTGGAGTGTACCCCGGACAGGGGGAAACACCATATATTTT. This chain joins TRBV30 and TRBJ1-3; TRBD1 aligns across 8 bases. CDR3 length equals 15 residues. CDR1 is GTSNPN, CDR2 SVGIG, per germline (reference sequence). The ends lost 0 bases at V and 4 bases at J; junction bases unmatched: 5. Based on the CDR3 plus reference TRBV30 and TRBJ1-3, the full variable domain is SQTIHQWPATLVQPVGSPLSLECTVEGTSNPNLYWYRQAAGRGLQLLFYSVGIGQISSEVPQNLSASRPQDRQFILSSKKLLLSDSGFYLCAWSVPRTGGNTIYFGEGSWLTVV.

This rearrangement joins TRBV19 to TRBJ1-2; D gene unclear. Deletions cut 0 bases from V and 8 bases from J, with 13 bases between. CDR1 is LNHDA and CDR2 is SQIVND in the germline V gene (reference sequence). The CDR3 has 14 amino acids. The CDR3 DNA is TGTGCCAGTAGTATAGAACGGGCGCCGCGGGGCTACACCTTC. This codes for CASSIERAPRGYTF.

The gene calls are TRBV7-9 and TRBJ1-2; 7 bases agree with TRBD1. CDR1 and CDR2 (germline): SEHNR, FQNEAQ (reference sequence). The CDR3 length is 13 residues. With 4 bases clipped from V and 2 bases from J, the junction kept 1 base outside the gene matches. CDR3 sequence (DNA): TGTGCCAGCAGCTCACAGGGGAACTATGGCTACACCTTC. This sequence encodes CASSSQGNYGYTF. The full variable domain, its missing parts supplied by reference TRBV7-9 and TRBJ1-2, is DTGVSQNPRHKITKRGQNVTFRCDPISEHNRLYWYRQTLGQGPEFLTYFQNEAQLEKSRLLSDRFSAERPKGSFSTLEIQRTEQGDSAMYLCASSSQGNYGYTFGSGTRLTVV.

A note on this clone: A junction boundary mismatches the germline segment, possibly from a read error. The chain uses TRBV5-1 and TRBJ1-2; 8 nucleotides line up with TRBD1. This CDR3 contains 13 residues. Looked up from germline, CDR1 is SGHRS and CDR2 is YFSETQ. The CDR3 is CASSLTTTDREAF. The CDR3 nucleotides are TGCGCCAGCAGCTTAACGACCACGGACAGGGAGGCCTTC.

This chain uses TRBV5-1 with TRBJ2-3; D ambiguous. The CDR3 is 14 residues long. The V end lost 2 bases, the J end lost 1 base, and 8 bases lay between the germline ends. Germline CDR1 and CDR2: SGHRS and YFSETQ. The CDR3 reads CASSFSQGTDTQYF. The CDR3 DNA reads TGCGCCAGCAGCTTCTCGCAGGGCACAGATACGCAGTATTTT. Full variable domain (outside the CDR3, taken from reference TRBV5-1 and TRBJ2-3): KAGVTQTPRYLIKTRGQQVTLSCSPISGHRSVSWYQQTPGQGLQFLFEYFSETQRNKGNFPGRFSGRQFSNSRSEMNVSTLELGDSALYLCASSFSQGTDTQYFGPGTRLTVL.

A single count supports this clone. J is TRBJ2-3 and V is TRBV7-2; D is perhaps TRBD1 (5 bases). The germline gives CDR1 SGHTA, CDR2 FQGNSA. The CDR3 runs 15 residues. V dropped 1 base and J dropped 4 bases, with 12 bases sitting between them. CDR3 sequence reads: CASSLGGAGSDTQYF. The CDR3 DNA sequence: TGTGCCAGCAGCTTAGGTGGGGCCGGCTCAGATACGCAGTATTTT.

This chain joins TRBV9 and TRBJ2-2; 14 bases fit TRBD2. The CDR3 is 16 amino acids. Germline loops: CDR1 SGDLS, CDR2 YYNGEE. After removal of 4 bases from V and 7 bases from J, the junction contained 6 bases not matched to a gene. CDR3: CASSTGLAGEHGELFF. As DNA, the CDR3 is TGTGCCAGCAGCACGGGACTAGCGGGAGAGCACGGGGAGCTGTTTTTT.

The V gene is TRBV21-1, the J gene TRBJ1-5. TRBV21-1 is a pseudogene locus. This CDR3 has 14 amino acids. In DNA, the CDR3 is TGTGCCAGCAGCAAAAAGTTCAAAGGTCAGCCCCAGCATTTT. Translated, it gives CASSKKFKGQPQHF.

To note about this clone: The same CDR3 also results from other DNA sequences found in this sample. V usage is TRBV11-3 and J usage is TRBJ2-3, with TRBD2 matching over 11 bases. V was pared by 3 bases and J by 3 bases, with 5 bases of the junction left unmatched. The germline CDR1 and CDR2 sequences are SGHNT and YENEEA. The CDR3 spans 16 residues. The CDR3 protein is CASSLGTSGRTDTQYF. In DNA, the CDR3 is TGTGCCAGCAGCTTGGGGACTAGCGGTAGGACAGATACGCAGTATTTT.

The chain joins TRBV4-1 to TRBJ1-4; unclear D gene. V dropped 4 bases and J dropped 1 base, with 7 bases sitting between them. The CDR3 extends over 14 amino acids. In germline, CDR1 is MGHRA, CDR2 YSYEKL. The CDR3 DNA reads TGCGCCAGCAGCCGGGGAGGAACTAATGAAAAACTGTTTTTT. This sequence encodes CASSRGGTNEKLFF.